The rows below give T cell receptor beta chains drawn from one sample of a study of blood T cell repertoires in COVID-19. Clones were sequenced by immunoSEQ multiplex PCR, and TCRdb holds only the in-frame ones, with some missing. The profile covers approximately 190,000 clones, with about 83% appearing a single time and 3% to 3.5% taken by the ten largest. The sample was PBMCs or T cells enriched from blood (not recorded which). Every receptor here comes from a woman in her 30s who had been exposed to COVID-19. Each CDR3 is given with its conserved first and last residue. A D gene is named only where the DNA matches it firmly.

v_call: TRBV29-1
j_call: TRBJ1-2
d_call: NA
cdr3_nt: TGCAGCGTTGGACAGAACCTAAACTATGGCTACACCTTC
cdr3_aa: CSVGQNLNYGYTF

v_call: TRBV14
j_call: TRBJ2-7
d_call: NA
cdr3_nt: TGTGCCAGCAGCCAATCAGGGTCCTACGAGCAGTACTTC
cdr3_aa: CASSQSGSYEQYF

v_call: TRBV15
j_call: TRBJ1-4
d_call: NA
cdr3_nt: TGTGCCACCAGCAGAGATCGGGGGGCCGGTGAAAAACTGTTTTTT
cdr3_aa: CATSRDRGAGEKLFF

v_call: TRBV29-1
j_call: TRBJ2-7
d_call: NA
cdr3_nt: TGCAGCGTTATTCAGGGGAACTCCTACGAGCAGTACTTC
cdr3_aa: CSVIQGNSYEQYF

v_call: TRBV6-5
j_call: TRBJ1-1
d_call: NA
cdr3_nt: TGTGCCAGTAGAACAGGGAGGAACACTGAAGCTTTCTTT
cdr3_aa: CASRTGRNTEAFF

v_call: TRBV29-1
j_call: TRBJ1-2
d_call: TRBD1
cdr3_nt: TGCAGCGGGGACAGGGATGGCTACACCTTC
cdr3_aa: CSGDRDGYTF

v_call: TRBV11-2
j_call: TRBJ1-6
d_call: NA
cdr3_nt: TGTGCCAGCAGCTTAGTACGGAGCTCCTATAATTCACCCCTCCACTTT
cdr3_aa: CASSLVRSSYNSPLHF

v_call: TRBV12-3/TRBV12-4
j_call: TRBJ1-2
d_call: NA
cdr3_nt: TGTGCCAGTAACGGGGACAACCCCTATGGCTACACCTTC
cdr3_aa: CASNGDNPYGYTF

v_call: TRBV2
j_call: TRBJ2-7
d_call: TRBD2
cdr3_nt: TGTGCCAGCAGGCCCTCCCGGTCGGGAGCGGGAAACTACGAGCAGTACTTC
cdr3_aa: CASRPSRSGAGNYEQYF

v_call: TRBV6-6
j_call: TRBJ1-2
d_call: TRBD1
cdr3_nt: TGTGCCAGCAGTCAATCCGAAGACAGGGGGCAAAGCTATGGCTACACCTTC
cdr3_aa: CASSQSEDRGQSYGYTF

v_call: TRBV2
j_call: TRBJ1-6
d_call: NA
cdr3_nt: TGTGCCAGCCGGCGGGGTATTTACGGTTCCGATTCACCCCTCCACTTT
cdr3_aa: CASRRGIYGSDSPLHF

v_call: TRBV28
j_call: TRBJ2-5
d_call: TRBD2
cdr3_nt: TGTGCCAGCAGTTTGGCCCTAGCGGGGGGTCAAGAGACCCAGTACTTC
cdr3_aa: CASSLALAGGQETQYF

v_call: TRBV14
j_call: TRBJ2-1
d_call: NA
cdr3_nt: TGTGCCAGCAGCCAAGGGACAGTTACTTACAATGAGCAGTTCTTC
cdr3_aa: CASSQGTVTYNEQFF

v_call: TRBV2
j_call: TRBJ1-5
d_call: NA
cdr3_nt: TGTGCCAGCAGCCTCAGACTCGTTGGATCCAATCAGCCCCAGCATTTT
cdr3_aa: CASSLRLVGSNQPQHF

v_call: TRBV7-9
j_call: TRBJ2-1
d_call: TRBD2
cdr3_nt: TGTGCCAGCAGCCCTACCGGACTAGCGGGAGATAATGAGCAGTTCTTC
cdr3_aa: CASSPTGLAGDNEQFF

v_call: TRBV29-1
j_call: TRBJ1-2
d_call: TRBD1
cdr3_nt: TGCAGCGTTTTACCCGGGACAGCTGCTAACTATGGCTACACCTTC
cdr3_aa: CSVLPGTAANYGYTF

v_call: TRBV6-5
j_call: TRBJ1-1
d_call: NA
cdr3_nt: TGTGCCAGCAGTTACACTGTCTTGAACACTGAAGCTTTCTTT
cdr3_aa: CASSYTVLNTEAFF

v_call: TRBV29-1
j_call: TRBJ2-3
d_call: TRBD2
cdr3_nt: TGCAGTTACGAAAACCCCCCCACGGGGGGGCGGACAGATACGCAGTATTTT
cdr3_aa: CSYENPPTGGRTDTQYF

v_call: TRBV6-5
j_call: TRBJ2-3
d_call: TRBD1
cdr3_nt: TGTGCCAGCAGTCAGGGGGCTGGAGATACGCAGTATTTT
cdr3_aa: CASSQGAGDTQYF

v_call: TRBV5-5
j_call: TRBJ2-7
d_call: TRBD1
cdr3_nt: TGTGCCAGCAGCCTCGGGACAGGGGCCTACGAGCAGTACTTC
cdr3_aa: CASSLGTGAYEQYF